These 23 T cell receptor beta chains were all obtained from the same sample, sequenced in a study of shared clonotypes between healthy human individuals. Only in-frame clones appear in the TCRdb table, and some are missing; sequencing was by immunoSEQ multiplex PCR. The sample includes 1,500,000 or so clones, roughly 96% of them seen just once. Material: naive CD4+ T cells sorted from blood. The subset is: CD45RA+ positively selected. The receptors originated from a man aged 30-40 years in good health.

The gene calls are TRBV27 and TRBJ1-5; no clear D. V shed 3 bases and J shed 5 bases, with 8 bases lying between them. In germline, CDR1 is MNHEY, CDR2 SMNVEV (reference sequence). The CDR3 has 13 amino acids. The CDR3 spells CASSFGWDQPQHF. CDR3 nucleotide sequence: TGTGCCAGCAGTTTCGGTTGGGATCAGCCCCAGCATTTT.

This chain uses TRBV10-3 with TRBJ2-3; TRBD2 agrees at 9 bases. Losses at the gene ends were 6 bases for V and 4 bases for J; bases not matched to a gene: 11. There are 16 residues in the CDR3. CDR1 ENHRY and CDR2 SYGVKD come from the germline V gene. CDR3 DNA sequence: TGTGCCATCAGGCCGGGACTAGCATTGGTGTCAGATACGCAGTATTTT. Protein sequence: CAIRPGLALVSDTQYF.

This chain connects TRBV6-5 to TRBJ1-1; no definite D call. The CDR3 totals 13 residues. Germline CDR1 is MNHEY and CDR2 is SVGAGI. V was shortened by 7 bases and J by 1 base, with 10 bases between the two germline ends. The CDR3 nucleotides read TGTGCCAGCATCATGCCGGGGAACACTGAAGCTTTCTTT. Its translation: CASIMPGNTEAFF.

This CDR3 reads CASSQDPKPTGELFF. The CDR3 bases are TGTGCCAGCAGCCAAGATCCGAAGCCTACCGGGGAGCTGTTTTTT. The chain has TRBV4-2 and TRBJ2-2; D gene ambiguous. The ends were cut back, 0 bases at V and 5 bases at J, with 10 bases in the middle. Germline-derived CDR1 and CDR2 are LGHNA and YNFKEQ. The CDR3 is 15 amino acids.

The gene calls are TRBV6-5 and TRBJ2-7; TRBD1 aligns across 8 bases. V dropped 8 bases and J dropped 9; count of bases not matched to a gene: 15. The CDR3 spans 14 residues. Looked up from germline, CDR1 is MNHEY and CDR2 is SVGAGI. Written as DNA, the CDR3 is TGTGCCAGCCATCGGACAGGGCCCGTTTCGTTGCAGTACTTC. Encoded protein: CASHRTGPVSLQYF.

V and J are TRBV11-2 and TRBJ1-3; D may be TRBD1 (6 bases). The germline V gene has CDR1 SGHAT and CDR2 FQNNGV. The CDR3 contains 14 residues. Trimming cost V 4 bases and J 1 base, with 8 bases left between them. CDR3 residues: CASSYRDSGNTIYF. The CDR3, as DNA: TGTGCCAGCAGCTACAGGGATTCTGGAAACACCATATATTTT.

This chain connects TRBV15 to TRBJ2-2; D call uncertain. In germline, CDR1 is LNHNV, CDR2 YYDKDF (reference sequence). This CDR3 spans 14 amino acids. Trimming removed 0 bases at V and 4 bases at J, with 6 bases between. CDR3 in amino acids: CATSRDGVTGELFF. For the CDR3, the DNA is TGTGCCACCAGCAGAGATGGTGTCACCGGGGAGCTGTTTTTT. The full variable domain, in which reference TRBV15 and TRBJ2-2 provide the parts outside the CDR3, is DAMVIQNPRYQVTQFGKPVTLSCSQTLNHNVMYWYQQKSSQAPKLLFHYYDKDFNNEADTPDNFQSRRPNTSFCFLDIRSPGLGDTAMYLCATSRDGVTGELFFGEGSRLTVL.

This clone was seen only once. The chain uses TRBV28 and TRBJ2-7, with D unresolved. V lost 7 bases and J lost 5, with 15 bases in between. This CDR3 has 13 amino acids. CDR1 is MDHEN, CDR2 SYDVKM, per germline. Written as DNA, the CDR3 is TGTGCCAGCACCAAACCTCTAGGAAACGAGCAGTACTTC. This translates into CASTKPLGNEQYF.

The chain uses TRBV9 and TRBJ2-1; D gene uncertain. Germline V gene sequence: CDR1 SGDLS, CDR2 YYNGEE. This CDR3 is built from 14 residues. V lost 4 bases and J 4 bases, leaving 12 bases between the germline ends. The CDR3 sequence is CASSPQDAYNEQFF. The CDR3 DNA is TGTGCCAGCAGCCCTCAGGACGCTTACAATGAGCAGTTCTTC. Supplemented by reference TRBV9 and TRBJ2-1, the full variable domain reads DSGVTQTPKHLITATGQRVTLRCSPRSGDLSVYWYQQSLDQGLQFLIQYYNGEERAKGNILERFSAQQFPDLHSELNLSSLELGDSALYFCASSPQDAYNEQFFGPGTRLTVL.

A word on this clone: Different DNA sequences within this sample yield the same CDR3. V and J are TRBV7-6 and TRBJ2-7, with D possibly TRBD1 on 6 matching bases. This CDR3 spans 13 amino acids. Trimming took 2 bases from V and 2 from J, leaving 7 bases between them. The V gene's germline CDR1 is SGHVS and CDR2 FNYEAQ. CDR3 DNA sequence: TGTGCCAGCAGCTTAACAGGGACCTACGAGCAGTACTTC. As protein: CASSLTGTYEQYF. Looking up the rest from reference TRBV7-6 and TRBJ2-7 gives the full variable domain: GAGVSQSPRYKVTKRGQDVALRCDPISGHVSLYWYRQALGQGPEFLTYFNYEAQQDKSGLPNDRFSAERPEGSISTLTIQRTEQRDSAMYRCASSLTGTYEQYFGPGTRLTVT.

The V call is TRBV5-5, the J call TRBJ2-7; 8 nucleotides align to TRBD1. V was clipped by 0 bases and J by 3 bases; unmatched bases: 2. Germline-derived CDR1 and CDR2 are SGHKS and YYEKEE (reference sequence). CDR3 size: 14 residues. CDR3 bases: TGTGCCAGCAGCTTGGCTACAGGGGGCTACGAGCAGTACTTC. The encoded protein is CASSLATGGYEQYF.

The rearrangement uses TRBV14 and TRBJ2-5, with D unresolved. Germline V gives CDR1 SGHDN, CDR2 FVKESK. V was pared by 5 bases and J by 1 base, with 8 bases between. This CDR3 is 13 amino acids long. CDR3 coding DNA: TGTGCCAGCAGCATCGCACTCCAAGAGACCCAGTACTTC. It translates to CASSIALQETQYF.

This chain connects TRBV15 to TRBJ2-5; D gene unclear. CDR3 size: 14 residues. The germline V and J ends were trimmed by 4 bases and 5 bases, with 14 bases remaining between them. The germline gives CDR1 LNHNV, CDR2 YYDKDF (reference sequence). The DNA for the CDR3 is TGTGCCACCAGCAAGAGATTAAAGGTGGAGACCCAGTACTTC. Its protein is CATSKRLKVETQYF.

CDR3 sequence reads: CASSPLAGGENEQYF. For the CDR3, the DNA is TGTGCCAGCTCACCACTAGCGGGAGGAGAGAACGAGCAGTACTTC. The rearrangement uses TRBV18 and TRBJ2-7; TRBD2 aligns across 10 bases. Germline loops: CDR1 KGHSH, CDR2 LQKENI. Trimming at V came to 1 base and at J to 5 bases, leaving 5 bases not matched to a gene. The CDR3 length is 15 residues.

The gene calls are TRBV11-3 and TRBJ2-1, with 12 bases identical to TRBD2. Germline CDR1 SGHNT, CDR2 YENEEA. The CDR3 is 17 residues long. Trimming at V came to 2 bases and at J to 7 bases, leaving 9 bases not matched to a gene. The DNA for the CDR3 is TGTGCCAGCAGCTTACCCCCTAGACTAGCGGGAGCAAATGAGCAGTTCTTC. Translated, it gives CASSLPPRLAGANEQFF.

The CDR3 is CASRPQGARTYEQYF. For the CDR3, the DNA is TGTGCCAGCAGACCACAGGGAGCCCGTACCTACGAGCAGTACTTC. The V and J genes are TRBV28 and TRBJ2-7; D is perhaps TRBD1 (6 bases). The CDR3 has 15 amino acids. V shed 6 bases and J shed 2 bases, with 17 bases lying between them. Germline CDR1 MDHEN, CDR2 SYDVKM.

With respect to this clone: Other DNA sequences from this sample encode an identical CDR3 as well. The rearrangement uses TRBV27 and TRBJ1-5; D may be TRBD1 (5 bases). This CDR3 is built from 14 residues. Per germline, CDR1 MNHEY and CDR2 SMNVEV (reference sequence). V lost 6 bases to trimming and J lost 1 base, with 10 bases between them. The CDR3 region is CASSIRDSNQPQHF. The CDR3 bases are TGTGCCAGCAGCATCCGGGACAGCAATCAGCCCCAGCATTTT.

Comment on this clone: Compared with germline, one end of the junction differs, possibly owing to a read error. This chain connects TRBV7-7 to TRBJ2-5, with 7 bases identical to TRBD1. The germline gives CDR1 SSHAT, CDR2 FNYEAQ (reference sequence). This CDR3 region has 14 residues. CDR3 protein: CASSYRQGQETQYF. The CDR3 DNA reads TGTGCTAGCAGCTATCGACAGGGTCAAGAGACCCAGTACTTC.

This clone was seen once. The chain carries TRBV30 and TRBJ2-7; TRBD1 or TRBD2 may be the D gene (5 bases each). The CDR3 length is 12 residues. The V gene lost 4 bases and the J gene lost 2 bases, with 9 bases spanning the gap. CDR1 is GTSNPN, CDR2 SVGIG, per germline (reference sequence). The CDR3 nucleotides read TGTGCCTGGAACACGGGACCCTACGAGCAGTACTTC. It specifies CAWNTGPYEQYF.

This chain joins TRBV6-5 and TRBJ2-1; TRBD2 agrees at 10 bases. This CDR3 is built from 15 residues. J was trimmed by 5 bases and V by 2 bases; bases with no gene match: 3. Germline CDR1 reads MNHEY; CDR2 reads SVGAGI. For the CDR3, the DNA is TGTGCCAGCAGTTACGGGCTAGCGGGGGACAATGAGCAGTTCTTC. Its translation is CASSYGLAGDNEQFF.

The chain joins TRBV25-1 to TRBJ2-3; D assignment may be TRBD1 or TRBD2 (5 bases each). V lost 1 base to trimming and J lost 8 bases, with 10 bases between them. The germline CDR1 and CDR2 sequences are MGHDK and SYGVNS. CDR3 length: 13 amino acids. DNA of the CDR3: TGTGCCAGCAGTGAATCCGGGGCCTCTACGCAGTATTTT. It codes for CASSESGASTQYF.

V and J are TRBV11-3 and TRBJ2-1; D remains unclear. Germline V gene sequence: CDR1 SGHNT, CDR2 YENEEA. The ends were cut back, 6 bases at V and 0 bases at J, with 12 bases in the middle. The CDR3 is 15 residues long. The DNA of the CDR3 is TGTGCCAGCAGTAGTTCCCCGAGCTCCTACAATGAGCAGTTCTTC. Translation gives CASSSSPSSYNEQFF.

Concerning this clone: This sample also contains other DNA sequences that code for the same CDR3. The CDR3 region is CASSVTSGVQETQYF. In DNA form, the CDR3 reads TGTGCCAGCAGCGTTACCAGCGGAGTACAAGAGACCCAGTACTTC. This sequence joins TRBV9 and TRBJ2-5; tentatively, D is TRBD2 (5 bases). The CDR3 has 15 residues. V was trimmed by 2 bases and J by 2 bases, leaving 13 bases between them. Germline V gene lookup returns CDR1 SGDLS and CDR2 YYNGEE.